This T cell receptor (beta chain) derives from a study of molecular identifiers for immune sequencing clone quantification. Whole-study results and caveats: Clones that had above 20 RNA copies took up over 99% of effector molecules but under 1% in naive cells. Identical TCR molecules that share a barcode could lead to an underestimation of highly expanded clone sizes.

The CDR3 is 14 amino acids. CDR1 is PRHDT and CDR2 is FYEKMQ in the germline V gene (reference sequence). This clonotype was detected once. Its antigen is currently unknown. A much bigger clone sits one base away, suggesting this may be a read error. TCR libraries were built in bulk with a published protocol and specific TCR primers. TCRdb re-called the PCR reads through MiXCR, storing one row per CDR3 protein. The sample has some 100,000 distinct CDR3 sequences, roughly 38% seen once. The sample consisted of naive CD8+ T cells from blood, with Jurkat cell RNA spiked in. The subset denotes: FACS-sorted CD8+CD4-CCR7+CD45RA+ naive T cells. The gene calls are TRBV13 and TRBJ2-5; tentatively, D is TRBD2 (5 bases). The receptor was derived from a human donor in good health. Some libraries in this study had Jurkat cell RNA spiked in. CDR3 sequence: CASSSGLLQESQYF. DNA for the CDR3: TGTGCCAGCAGCTCAGGACTCTTACAAGAGTCCCAGTACTTC.